The clone carrying this TCR beta chain was counted a few times. Antigen: not known. The ends were cut back, 0 bases at V and 2 bases at J, with 14 bases in the middle. Germline V gives CDR1 SGHTS, CDR2 YDEGEE. The CDR3 spans 16 residues. The sample originates from a study of glioma-infiltrating T cells. Study-level results: Above-expected tissue-blood divergence occurred in all gliomas, most in low-grade ones.

Amplification of TCR alpha and beta CDR3 regions from RNA used iRepertoire nested multiplex PCR. TCRdb ran MiXCR on the multiplex PCR reads and lists one entry per CDR3 protein. The table includes roughly 100,000 distinct CDR3 sequences, around 30% detected once. Material: glioma tissue, nonneoplastic brain tissue, or PBMCs (not recorded which). The sequence came from a human donor with low-grade glioma or glioblastoma, undergoing nonglioma brain surgery, or in good health (not recorded which). The chain uses TRBV5-8 and TRBJ1-1, with D unclear. The CDR3 DNA reads as TGTGCCAGCAGCTTGGGCCAGAGACTCCAAAACACTGAAGCTTTCTTT. Translated, it gives CASSLGQRLQNTEAFF.